These 9 T cell receptor beta chains were sequenced from one sample in a study of breast tumors, draining lymph nodes, adjacent tissues. Breast cancer patients provided tissue from their axillary draining lymph nodes. TCRdb re-called the multiplex PCR reads through MiXCR, storing one row per CDR3 protein. The sample lists some 130,000 distinct CDR3 sequences, roughly 21% occurring once. Sequencing was performed on axillary lymph node tissue. These receptors were taken from a female donor with breast cancer. Some clones in this sample may be carry-over from other donors' samples.

This clonotype was seen many times. V usage is TRBV20-1 and J usage is TRBJ2-6; D uncertain. The V end was cut by 1 base, the J end by 4 bases, with 14 bases between. The CDR3 runs 16 residues. The germline V gene encodes CDR1 DFQATT and CDR2 SNEGSKA (reference sequence). This chain's CDR3 is CSARAPRPWGANVLTF. CDR3 in DNA: TGCAGTGCTAGAGCTCCCAGACCCTGGGGGGCCAACGTCCTGACTTTC.

This clonotype has ten or more counts. The chain joins TRBV10-2 to TRBJ2-3; 14 nucleotides line up with TRBD2. The CDR3 has 16 amino acids. The germline gives CDR1 WSHSY, CDR2 SAAADI. V was pared by 6 bases and J by 1 base, with 3 bases of the junction left unmatched. The CDR3 DNA is TGCGCCAGCAGCAAGGGACTAGCGGGGGGCACAGATACGCAGTATTTT. Translating gives CASSKGLAGGTDTQYF.

The table lists this clonotype with many counts. The genes are TRBV12-3 or TRBV12-4 and TRBJ1-3, with D unresolved. The ends were cut back, 3 bases at V and 0 bases at J, with 6 bases in the middle. This CDR3 has 14 amino acids. CDR3 sequence reads: CASSLSVSGNTIYF. Written as DNA, the CDR3 is TGTGCCAGCAGTTTGTCAGTCTCTGGAAACACCATATATTTT.

This clonotype has just one count. This chain connects TRBV2 to TRBJ2-4; a possible D gene is TRBD2 (5 bases). Germline CDR1 SNHLY, CDR2 FYNNEI. V lost 0 bases to trimming and J lost 8 bases, with 17 bases between them. The CDR3 extends over 16 amino acids. This CDR3 reads CASSEARRSGKDIQYF. The CDR3 DNA is TGTGCCAGCAGTGAAGCGCGGAGGTCAGGTAAAGACATTCAGTACTTC.

Details on this clonotype: This clone may be a read error of a much larger clone one base away. The rearrangement uses TRBV2 and TRBJ2-1; weak D call: TRBD1 (6 bases). The germline V gene has CDR1 SNHLY and CDR2 FYNNEI. This CDR3 comprises 13 residues. The CDR3 region has the DNA TGTGCCGGCAGTAAAACAGGGTTGGATGAGCAGTTCTTC. It is translated as CAGSKTGLDEQFF.

This clonotype was recorded at least ten times. This sequence joins TRBV15 and TRBJ2-2; D remains unclear. This CDR3 has 13 residues. The V end lost 7 bases, the J end lost 3 bases, and 9 bases lay between the germline ends. Germline V CDR1 and CDR2: LNHNV, YYDKDF (reference sequence). CDR3 amino acids: CATTAVYTGELFF. The DNA for the CDR3 is TGTGCCACCACGGCGGTCTACACCGGGGAGCTGTTTTTT.

A remark on this clonotype: Possible read error: a much larger clone is one base away. This rearrangement joins TRBV5-1 to TRBJ2-7; TRBD2 is a possible D gene (7 bases). Trimming cost V 4 bases and J 9 bases, with 20 bases left between them. Germline CDR1 and CDR2: SGHRS and YFSETQ. The CDR3 has 14 residues. The CDR3, as DNA: TGCGCCAGCAGCGATACAGGGAGGGCTCGCGGGCAGTACTTC. This codes for CASSDTGRARGQYF.

The table lists this clonotype with many counts. This CDR3 reads CASRRGQETQYF. The CDR3 DNA follows: TGTGCCAGCAGGCGCGGGCAAGAGACCCAGTACTTC. V gene TRBV2 combines with J gene TRBJ2-5, with D perhaps matching TRBD2 (5 bases). The CDR3 is 12 amino acids. V lost 6 bases and J lost 2, with 7 bases in between. The germline V gene encodes CDR1 SNHLY and CDR2 FYNNEI.

This clonotype occurred once. A much bigger clone sits one base away, suggesting this may be a read error. The CDR3 bases are TGTGCCAGCAGTTTAGACCAGCGATCCTGCAATGAGCAGTTCTTC. This translates into CASSLDQRSCNEQFF. The rearrangement links TRBV12-3 or TRBV12-4 to TRBJ2-1, with D hard to call. The CDR3 contains 15 residues.